This paragraph covers one T cell receptor beta chain sequence. Which antigen it targets is not known. The sample holds no much larger clone one base away, and base qualities are not on file. The CDR3 contains 15 residues, cysteine and phenylalanine counted. The retained sequence is limited to the CDR3, 45 bases, with the frame set at the first base. CDR1 and CDR2 are read off the germline V gene as SGHNT and YENEEA. Unmatched junction bases come to 3, with V trimmed by 3 bases and J by 3 bases. The sample's time point, from its label and the paper: baseline before first vaccination. The vaccinee samples were drawn from two UK trials, COV001 and COV002, one of which was a single-blind randomized controlled phase 2/3 trial testing AZD1222 (ChAdOx1 nCoV-19) in healthy adults. For TCRbeta chain sequencing, PBMC samples were collected from trial participants at day 0 and at day 28 after the second dose.

The CDR3 regions of human TCRbeta chains were analyzed by immunosequencing. Processing in the source paper ran as follows. TCRs in the repertoires were compared against a reference library of SARS-CoV-2-specific TCRs that had been generated with the MIRA antigen-specificity platform. Breadth was defined as the fraction of unique TCRs that were SARS-CoV-2-associated, and depth was defined as the fraction of total T cells that were SARS-CoV-2-associated. Using the MIRA data, each spike-specific TCR was assigned both to the spike region to which the TCR was reactive and to a CD4 or CD8 class. Log10-transformed breadth and depth values were compared by one-way ANOVA with Sidak's multiple comparisons tests. Sourced from immuneACCESS, this table was stored by TCRdb with only in-frame sequences that have V and J called. A share of the clones is absent; for the studies checked, an unresolved V gene accounts for under half, and the remainder has no known explanation. That table gives V, J and clone size, and the DNA gave D and trimming. Recorded for this sample are around 160,000 clones; 75% to 95% of them occurred a single time. Over 1.1% of the sample comes from the top ten.

This entry comes from a study of T cell responses to AZD1222 COVID-19 vaccine (dated by TCRdb to the early 2020s). Background for the entire study: Because spike-specific TCR depth and breadth did not differ between the two schedules, AZD1222 recipients who got a second dose at roughly 4 weeks were pooled with those who got a second dose at roughly 12 weeks. A total of under 250 trial participants underwent TCR sequencing, of whom 200 to 220 had received two doses of AZD1222 and 26 had received two doses of the MenACWY control vaccine. Trial participants were enrolled by age into 18-55, 56-69 and 70-plus year subgroups, with roughly 150, 30 and 60 TCR-sequenced participants respectively.

Beyond this particular receptor, the publication reports: In the small 56-69-year group, the increase in depth fell short of significance, most likely because of low power. Because no day 14 peak-response samples were available, repertoires were characterized only after the peak T cell response. After two AZD1222 doses, both the breadth and the depth of spike-specific TCRs were significantly higher than at day 0 and than in MenACWY recipients. The vaccine-associated CD4 TCRs covered the entire spike protein, and the dominant responses fell in regions 160-218 and 743-854. Conclusions about previously exposed vaccinees were limited because only 5 or 6 AZD1222 recipients were SARS-CoV-2 seropositive at baseline. Most participants were white British and females outnumbered males, and the authors suggested that clonal diversity may have been underestimated. Reportedly, close to half of the unique spike-specific TCRs recognized epitopes lying outside the regions that are mutated in the B.1.351 and B.1.1.7 variants.

This receptor chain uses TRBV11-3 and TRBJ2-2; TRBD1 lines up with 8 middle nucleotides. This clonotype originated in an adult in good health. The sequencing used peripheral blood, collected on day 0 of AZD1222 vaccination. The CDR3 is CASSFRDRYTGELFF. The bases read TGTGCCAGCAGCTTCCGGGACAGGTACACCGGGGAGCTGTTTTTT.